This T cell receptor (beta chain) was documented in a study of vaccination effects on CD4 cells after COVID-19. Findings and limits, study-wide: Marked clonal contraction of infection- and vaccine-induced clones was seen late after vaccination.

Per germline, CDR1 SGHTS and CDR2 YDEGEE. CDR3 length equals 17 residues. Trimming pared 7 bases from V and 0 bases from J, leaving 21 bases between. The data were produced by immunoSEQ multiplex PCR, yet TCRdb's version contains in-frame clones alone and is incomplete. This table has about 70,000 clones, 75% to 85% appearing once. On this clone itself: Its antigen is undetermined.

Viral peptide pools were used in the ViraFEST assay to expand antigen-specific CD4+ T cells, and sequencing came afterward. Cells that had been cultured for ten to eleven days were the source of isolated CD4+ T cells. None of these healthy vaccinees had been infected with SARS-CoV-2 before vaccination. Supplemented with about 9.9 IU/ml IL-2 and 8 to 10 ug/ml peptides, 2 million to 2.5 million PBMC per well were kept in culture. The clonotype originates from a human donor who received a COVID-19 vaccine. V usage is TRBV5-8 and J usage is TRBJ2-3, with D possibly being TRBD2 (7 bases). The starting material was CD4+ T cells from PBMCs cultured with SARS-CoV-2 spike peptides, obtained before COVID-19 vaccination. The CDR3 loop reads CASPVQWGGPSTDTQYF. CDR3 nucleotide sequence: TGTGCCAGCCCAGTGCAGTGGGGGGGGCCTAGCACAGATACGCAGTATTTT.